The present T cell receptor beta chain was sequenced within a study of lung T cells in sarcoidosis with Löfgren's syndrome. Study as a whole: Bronchoalveolar lavage fluid in sarcoidosis accumulates CD4+ T cells.

TCRdb independently ran MiXCR on the reads; one entry per CDR3 protein. The sample carries 15,000 to 20,000 distinct CDR3 sequences, roughly a fifth recorded once. The CDR3 is 11 residues long. CDR1 and CDR2 (germline): DFQATT, SNEGSKA (reference sequence). Trimming shortened V by 5 bases and J by 8 bases, and 11 bases separated the two germline ends. This receptor was identified in a human donor with sarcoidosis (Löfgren's syndrome or another form), or a control subject (not recorded which). Source material: CD4+ T cells from PBMCs. V gene TRBV20-1 combines with J gene TRBJ2-3; perhaps TRBD2 as D (5 bases). The CDR3 DNA reads as TGCAGTGCTTTAGCAGGAGGTACGCAGTATTTT. Its translation is CSALAGGTQYF.